Shown below are 23 T cell receptor beta chains from a single sample sequenced in a study of cytomegalovirus exposure and HLA in healthy donors. The study ran its PCR with 60 Vbeta and 13 Jbeta primers. The method was immunoSEQ multiplex PCR; TCRdb's version includes in-frame clones alone and lacks a portion of them. The sample's table shows over 60,000 clones. Sequenced material: PBMCs. These receptors were taken from a female donor in good health and CMV-seropositive.

This chain connects TRBV23-1 to TRBJ1-2, with 8 bases aligning to TRBD1. TRBV23-1 is an open reading frame, and its role is uncertain. Trimming removed 6 bases from V and 5 bases from J; junction bases left unmatched: 8. This CDR3 has 14 amino acids. CDR3 protein: CASSRTGSRYGYTF. CDR3 DNA: TGCGCCAGCAGCCGGACAGGGAGTAGGTATGGCTACACCTTC.

The chain has TRBV7-2 and TRBJ2-2; 11 bases match TRBD2. The junction had 8 bases not matched to a gene; V was cut back by 0 bases and J by 8 bases. Looked up from germline, CDR1 is SGHTA and CDR2 is FQGNSA. The CDR3 runs 17 residues. The CDR3 DNA follows: TGTGCCAGCAGCTTAGCAAGCCTAGCGGGAGGTCGGGGGGAGCTGTTTTTT. As protein: CASSLASLAGGRGELFF. The variable domain in full, completed from reference TRBV7-2 and TRBJ2-2, reads GAGVSQSPSNKVTEKGKDVELRCDPISGHTALYWYRQSLGQGLEFLIYFQGNSAPDKSGLPSDRFSAERTGGSVSTLTIQRTQQEDSAVYLCASSLASLAGGRGELFFGEGSRLTVL.

Regarding this clone: This sample includes further DNA sequences coding for the same CDR3. CDR3 coding DNA: TGTGCCAGCAGCGCGACTAGCGGGAGTTACGAGCAGTACTTC. Translated, it gives CASSATSGSYEQYF. The V gene is TRBV5-6, the J gene TRBJ2-7; 12 nucleotides match TRBD2. J was trimmed by 4 bases and V by 4 bases; bases with no gene match: 3. The CDR3 runs to 14 residues. The V gene's germline CDR1 is SGHDT and CDR2 YYEEEE.

The chain employs TRBV19 and TRBJ1-6, with unresolved D. Trimming removed 6 bases at V and 6 bases at J, with 21 bases between. Per germline, CDR1 LNHDA and CDR2 SQIVND (reference sequence). This CDR3 comprises 17 residues. The CDR3 spells CASREDLSFIPNSPLHF. In DNA form, the CDR3 reads TGTGCCAGTAGGGAGGACCTTTCATTTATACCTAATTCACCCCTCCACTTT.

The rearrangement links TRBV5-1 to TRBJ2-3, with 7 positions matching TRBD1. Germline lookup yields CDR1 SGHRS and CDR2 YFSETQ. Losses at the gene ends were 1 base for V and 2 bases for J; bases not matched to a gene: 1. The CDR3 extends over 14 amino acids. CDR3 DNA: TGCGCCAGCAGCTTGACAGGGGCCACAGATACGCAGTATTTT. Its translation is CASSLTGATDTQYF.

The V call is TRBV28, the J call TRBJ1-2, with D unclear. Looked up from germline, CDR1 is MDHEN and CDR2 is SYDVKM. This CDR3 is 14 amino acids long. V dropped 2 bases and J dropped 8 bases, with 15 bases sitting between them. The CDR3 sequence is CASSLPGEAKGYTF. The CDR3 DNA follows: TGTGCCAGCAGTTTACCCGGGGAGGCGAAAGGCTACACCTTC.

The chain recombines TRBV28 with TRBJ2-3; 7 nucleotides match TRBD1. The germline CDR1 and CDR2 sequences are MDHEN and SYDVKM. Trimming took 3 bases from V and 0 from J; bases not matched to a gene: 3. The CDR3 sequence is 15 residues long. The CDR3 protein is CASSLETGSTDTQYF. As DNA, the CDR3 is TGTGCCAGCAGTTTGGAGACAGGGAGCACAGATACGCAGTATTTT.

V gene TRBV28 combines with J gene TRBJ2-7; D is unresolved. This CDR3 spans 12 amino acids. In germline, CDR1 is MDHEN, CDR2 SYDVKM. Trimming shortened V by 6 bases and J by 2 bases, and 8 bases separated the two germline ends. DNA of the CDR3: TGTGCCAGCAGGGCGCAGGCCTACGAGCAGTACTTC. Amino acids: CASRAQAYEQYF.

The rearrangement links TRBV28 to TRBJ2-1; 9 bases are a match to TRBD2. CDR1 is MDHEN, CDR2 SYDVKM, per germline. The CDR3 is made up of 13 amino acids. V gave up 8 bases and J gave up 12 bases; unmatched junction bases: 11. The CDR3 here is CASGLAQGRGQFF. The CDR3, as DNA: TGTGCCAGCGGACTAGCGCAAGGTCGGGGGCAGTTCTTC.

J is TRBJ2-2 and V is TRBV6-5; TRBD2 is a possible D gene (5 bases). The V and J ends lost 10 bases and 4 bases respectively, with 16 bases between them. Germline V gene lookup returns CDR1 MNHEY and CDR2 SVGAGI. The CDR3 is 14 residues long. CDR3 bases: TGTGCCACCTCCGGCCGGAGCGGCACCGGGGAGCTGTTTTTT. It encodes CATSGRSGTGELFF.

The V call is TRBV15, the J call TRBJ1-5; no definite D call. Germline values: CDR1 LNHNV, CDR2 YYDKDF (reference sequence). This CDR3 region has 12 residues. The germline V and J ends were trimmed by 0 bases and 7 bases, with 4 bases remaining between them. CDR3 in amino acids: CATSRDRQPQHF. The CDR3 nucleotides are TGTGCCACCAGCAGAGATCGGCAGCCCCAGCATTTT.

The chain uses TRBV7-9 and TRBJ2-7; 8 positions agree with TRBD1. The CDR3 length is 16 residues. Germline lookup yields CDR1 SEHNR and CDR2 FQNEAQ (reference sequence). V was pared by 5 bases and J by 2 bases, with 11 bases of the junction left unmatched. CDR3 DNA: TGTGCCAGCAGCCCCCGGACAGGGCCGCGAGCCTACGAGCAGTACTTC. It codes for CASSPRTGPRAYEQYF.

This chain joins TRBV7-9 and TRBJ1-4, with D maybe TRBD1 (5 bases). The V end was cut by 7 bases, the J end by 8 bases, with 14 bases between. The CDR3 is made up of 13 amino acids. Germline assignment: CDR1 SEHNR and CDR2 FQNEAQ (reference sequence). The CDR3 bases are TGTGCCAGCACCCAGGGAACGGAAGAAAAACTGTTTTTT. Its translation: CASTQGTEEKLFF.

J is TRBJ2-7 and V is TRBV11-2, with 8 bases fitting TRBD1. This CDR3 has 14 amino acids. Germline V CDR1 and CDR2: SGHAT, FQNNGV. The ends lost 6 bases at V and 5 bases at J; junction bases unmatched: 9. CDR3 nucleotides: TGTGCCAGCAGAAGGACAGGGAGCCCGGACGAGCAGTACTTC. Its protein product is CASRRTGSPDEQYF.

The chain uses TRBV7-6 and TRBJ2-5; 8 positions match TRBD2. Unmatched junction bases numbered 12, after V lost 5 bases and J lost 4 bases. CDR1 is SGHVS, CDR2 FNYEAQ, per germline. The CDR3 spans 16 residues. The CDR3 here is CASSPRAGGTLETQYF. CDR3 coding DNA: TGTGCCAGCAGCCCAAGGGCGGGGGGCACCCTAGAGACCCAGTACTTC.

The chain couples TRBV30 to TRBJ1-6; the D gene is possibly TRBD1 (5 bases). Germline V gene data show CDR1 as GTSNPN and CDR2 as SVGIG (reference sequence). V lost 2 bases, J lost 6 bases, and 11 bases lay in between. The CDR3 totals 14 residues. This chain's CDR3 is CAWSKGESNSPLHF. CDR3 DNA: TGTGCCTGGAGTAAAGGGGAAAGTAATTCACCCCTCCACTTT.

The V and J genes are TRBV25-1 and TRBJ2-5; 7 bases match TRBD2. CDR1 is MGHDK and CDR2 is SYGVNS in the germline V gene. The CDR3 totals 14 residues. V was pared by 2 bases and J by 2 bases, with 2 bases of the junction left unmatched. The CDR3 sequence is CASSEPGLQETQYF. The DNA of the CDR3 is TGTGCCAGCAGTGAACCGGGACTACAAGAGACCCAGTACTTC.

A note on this clone: Other DNA sequences in this specimen translate into the identical CDR3. The chain joins TRBV6-6 to TRBJ1-5; 10 nucleotides align to TRBD1. CDR1 is MNHNY, CDR2 SVGAGI, per germline (reference sequence). The CDR3 sequence is 16 residues long. After removal of 0 bases from V and 3 bases from J, the junction contained 2 bases not matched to a gene. CDR3 coding DNA: TGTGCCAGCAGTTACTCCGGGACAGGGGTCAATCAGCCCCAGCATTTT. Translating it yields CASSYSGTGVNQPQHF.

V is TRBV19 and J is TRBJ1-6; D is unclear. Trimming removed 1 base at V and 6 bases at J, with 7 bases between. The germline CDR1 and CDR2 sequences are LNHDA and SQIVND (reference sequence). The CDR3 runs to 14 residues. CDR3 coding DNA: TGTGCCAGTAGTATAGGGGGAGGTAATTCACCCCTCCACTTT. The encoded protein is CASSIGGGNSPLHF.

The chain has TRBV9 and TRBJ2-1; TRBD2 might be the D (5 bases). Germline V lookup: CDR1 SGDLS, CDR2 YYNGEE. V lost 4 bases and J lost 8, with 19 bases in between. CDR3 length: 15 residues. CDR3 amino acids: CASSPTGVSYDEQFF. Here the CDR3 DNA reads TGTGCCAGCAGCCCGACCGGGGTTTCGTACGATGAGCAGTTCTTC.

This chain uses TRBV9 with TRBJ2-3, with 10 bases lining up with TRBD2. The germline V gene encodes CDR1 SGDLS and CDR2 YYNGEE. The CDR3 sequence is 16 residues long. The V gene end was trimmed by 4 bases and the J gene end by 2 bases; junction bases not matched to a gene: 7. The CDR3 DNA reads as TGTGCCAGCAGCCCCCTAGCGGGGGACCTCACAGATACGCAGTATTTT. Encoded protein: CASSPLAGDLTDTQYF.

CDR3 in amino acids: CASSRGNTEAFF. Written as DNA, the CDR3 is TGTGCCAGCAGCCGGGGGAACACTGAAGCTTTCTTT. The rearrangement uses TRBV7-9 and TRBJ1-1, with D unresolved. The CDR3 runs to 12 residues. With 5 bases removed from V and 1 base from J, the gap between germline ends came to 5 bases. Germline loops: CDR1 SEHNR, CDR2 FQNEAQ (reference sequence).

Comment on this clone: Other DNA sequences from this sample encode an identical CDR3 as well. The V call is TRBV9, the J call TRBJ2-1; 10 bases are shared with TRBD2. The CDR3 spans 19 residues. CDR1 is SGDLS, CDR2 YYNGEE, per germline. The V gene end was trimmed by 9 bases and the J gene end by 0 bases; junction bases not matched to a gene: 18. CDR3 loop: CATPALAGALPSSYNEQFF. CDR3 in DNA: TGTGCCACCCCCGCTCTAGCGGGGGCGCTACCGAGCTCCTACAATGAGCAGTTCTTC.